Following are 10 T cell receptor beta chains from one sample sequenced in a study of blood T cell repertoires in COVID-19. This table comes from immunoSEQ multiplex PCR, and its TCRdb copy is limited to in-frame clones, with some not included. The sample gives about 200,000 clones, just over 85% of which show up once; around 1.5% is in the top ten. The sequenced sample was peripheral blood. The receptors stem from a man younger than 30 with active or convalescent COVID-19.

V gene TRBV7-3 combines with J gene TRBJ1-2; D gene uncertain. CDR3 length: 14 residues. From germline, CDR1 is SGHTA and CDR2 FQGTGA. Trimming pared 2 bases from V and 2 bases from J, leaving 9 bases between. CDR3 residues: CASSLSTENYGYTF. The CDR3 DNA reads as TGTGCCAGCAGCTTATCCACAGAAAACTATGGCTACACCTTC.

CDR3 in DNA: TGTGCCAGCAGTTATGTTCGGGGATATGAAAAACTGTTTTTT. Protein product: CASSYVRGYEKLFF. The V call is TRBV6-2 or TRBV6-3, the J call TRBJ1-4; D not resolved. V shed 3 bases and J shed 6 bases, with 11 bases lying between them. The CDR3 has 14 amino acids. Germline V gene lookup returns CDR1 MNHEY and CDR2 SVGEGT.

The rearrangement uses TRBV5-6 and TRBJ1-4; possible D gene TRBD1, 5 bases. CDR1 is SGHDT and CDR2 is YYEEEE in the germline V gene. The CDR3 contains 17 residues. The V end was cut by 0 bases, the J end by 6 bases, with 18 bases between. Written as DNA, the CDR3 is TGTGCCAGCAGCTTGGCCCCATTTGGGGGGACGGATGAAAAACTGTTTTTT. Translated, it gives CASSLAPFGGTDEKLFF. The whole variable domain, remainder taken from reference TRBV5-6 and TRBJ1-4, is DAGVTQSPTHLIKTRGQQVTLRCSPKSGHDTVSWYQQALGQGPQFIFQYYEEEERQRGNFPDRFSGHQFPNYSSELNVNALLLGDSALYLCASSLAPFGGTDEKLFFGSGTQLSVL.

This chain joins TRBV7-2 and TRBJ1-1; D gene unclear. The CDR3 covers 16 residues. The germline gives CDR1 SGHTA, CDR2 FQGNSA. V was shortened by 2 bases and J by 6 bases, with 19 bases between the two germline ends. The CDR3 sequence: CASSLNPGVGKSEAFF. CDR3 nucleotides: TGTGCCAGCAGCTTAAATCCGGGAGTGGGAAAGTCTGAAGCTTTCTTT.

V gene TRBV10-1 combines with J gene TRBJ2-7; TRBD1 aligns across 8 bases. The CDR3 has 13 amino acids. With V trimmed by 5 bases and J by 7 bases, 7 bases remained unmatched. Germline loops: CDR1 WNHNN, CDR2 SYGVQD (reference sequence). The CDR3 spells CASSPGGAGEQYF. The DNA of the CDR3 is TGCGCCAGCAGTCCAGGGGGCGCGGGGGAGCAGTACTTC.

J is TRBJ2-2 and V is TRBV27, with 7 bases lining up with TRBD1. Unmatched junction bases numbered 7, after V lost 5 bases and J lost 4 bases. Looked up from germline, CDR1 is MNHEY and CDR2 is SMNVEV (reference sequence). There are 15 residues in the CDR3. In nucleotides, the CDR3 is TGTGCCAGCAGTCCTACAGGGGTTGGCACCGGGGAGCTGTTTTTT. Amino acid sequence: CASSPTGVGTGELFF.

The genes are TRBV24-1 and TRBJ2-3; 10 bases line up with TRBD2. The CDR3 is made up of 17 amino acids. Germline V gene data show CDR1 as KGHDR and CDR2 as SFDVKD. The V gene end was trimmed by 0 bases and the J gene end by 4 bases; junction bases not matched to a gene: 6. As DNA, the CDR3 is TGTGCCACCAGTGATTTGCGCCCTAGCGGGGGATCAGATACGCAGTATTTT. Protein: CATSDLRPSGGSDTQYF.

The rearrangement links TRBV10-1 to TRBJ2-3, with 12 positions matching TRBD2. There are 15 residues in the CDR3. V shed 0 bases, J shed 5 bases, and the junction held 0 bases outside the gene matches. Germline-derived CDR1 and CDR2 are WNHNN and SYGVQD (reference sequence). As DNA, the CDR3 is TGCGCCAGCAGTGAGTCGACTAGCGGGAGAGATACGCAGTATTTT. It translates to CASSESTSGRDTQYF.

The rearrangement uses TRBV3-1 (or the pseudogene TRBV3-2) and TRBJ2-1; 9 nucleotides agree with TRBD2. From germline, CDR1 is LGHDT and CDR2 YNNKEL (reference sequence). The CDR3 has 15 amino acids. With 1 base clipped from V and 9 bases from J, the junction kept 7 bases outside the gene matches. CDR3 sequence (DNA): TGTGCCAGCAGCCAAGTAGCGGGAGTTTCGGGTGAGCAGTTCTTC. Protein sequence: CASSQVAGVSGEQFF.

The chain has TRBV7-3 and TRBJ2-2; a weak D match, TRBD1 (5 bases). There are 14 residues in the CDR3. V lost 2 bases and J lost 6, with 10 bases in between. Germline V gene sequence: CDR1 SGHTA, CDR2 FQGTGA. CDR3 region: CASSLSAGPGELFF. The CDR3 coding sequence is TGTGCCAGCAGCTTATCGGCAGGGCCCGGGGAGCTGTTTTTT.